This entry lists 25 T cell receptor beta chains sequenced from one sample in a study of T-cell memory formation after mild COVID-19. Each CDR3 protein is one row after TCRdb ran MiXCR on the 5' RACE reads. The sample has hundreds of thousands of distinct CDR3 sequences; about a fifth are singletons. The sample consisted of PBMCs or a T cell subset sorted from them (not recorded which). The receptors stem from an adult woman who had mild COVID-19 (a few samples of this study predate the infection). Cell type and time point are not known.

The rearrangement links TRBV4-2 to TRBJ2-6; 11 nucleotides match TRBD2. Germline trimming cut 0 bases from V and 0 bases from J; bases unmatched to any gene: 10. From germline, CDR1 is LGHNA and CDR2 YNFKEQ. The CDR3 covers 21 residues. CDR3 in DNA: TGTGCCAGCAGCCAAGAACTGTTGGTGCTAGCGGGGGGCTCTGGGGCCAACGTCCTGACTTTC. It yields the protein CASSQELLVLAGGSGANVLTF.

There are many counts of this clonotype. The rearrangement uses TRBV20-1 and TRBJ1-1; a possible D gene is TRBD1 (5 bases). Germline V lookup: CDR1 DFQATT, CDR2 SNEGSKA (reference sequence). This CDR3 is built from 15 residues. V lost 6 bases and J lost 4, with 21 bases in between. DNA of the CDR3: TGCAGTGCAAAGCTCCCCCAGGGTCTGACCACTGAAGCTTTCTTT. This translates into CSAKLPQGLTTEAFF.

The chain combines TRBV2 with TRBJ1-5, with D unclear. This CDR3 is built from 14 residues. The ends were cut back, 4 bases at V and 2 bases at J, with 9 bases in the middle. Germline V lookup: CDR1 SNHLY, CDR2 FYNNEI. Here the CDR3 DNA reads TGTGCCAGCAGTGCCGGAGTCCGCAATCAGCCCCAGCATTTT. Amino acid sequence: CASSAGVRNQPQHF.

The V call is TRBV12-3 or TRBV12-4, the J call TRBJ1-1; tentative D call: TRBD1 (5 bases). The germline V and J ends were trimmed by 6 bases and 0 bases, with 11 bases remaining between them. CDR3 size: 14 residues. The CDR3 reads CASRDQGVNTEAFF. CDR3 DNA: TGTGCCAGCAGAGACCAGGGTGTGAACACTGAAGCTTTCTTT.

A few counts support this clonotype. The chain couples TRBV5-4 to TRBJ2-3; 7 nucleotides line up with TRBD2. The CDR3 spans 16 residues. With 6 bases clipped from V and 1 base from J, the junction kept 11 bases outside the gene matches. Germline-derived CDR1 and CDR2 are SGHNT and YYREEE (reference sequence). CDR3: CASTQPGGRGTDTQYF. CDR3 in DNA: TGTGCCAGCACCCAACCGGGGGGAAGGGGCACAGATACGCAGTATTTT.

This clonotype has a handful of counts. The genes are TRBV10-3 and TRBJ1-2; 8 bases align to TRBD1. Germline assignment: CDR1 ENHRY and CDR2 SYGVKD. CDR3 length: 14 residues. J was trimmed by 4 bases and V by 5 bases; bases with no gene match: 6. The CDR3 is CAISPDRDAYGYTF. The CDR3 bases are TGTGCCATCAGTCCGGACAGGGATGCCTATGGCTACACCTTC.

CDR3 sequence (DNA): TGTGCCAGCACAAATGGGGACAGGGTATACGAGCAGTACTTC. Protein sequence: CASTNGDRVYEQYF. The chain carries TRBV27 and TRBJ2-7; 9 nucleotides align to TRBD1. J lost 4 bases, V lost 7 bases, and 8 bases had no gene match. This CDR3 has 14 amino acids. Germline V gene lookup returns CDR1 MNHEY and CDR2 SMNVEV (reference sequence).

This clonotype was observed at least ten times. V and J are TRBV27 and TRBJ2-7, with 9 bases that match TRBD2. Germline CDR1 MNHEY, CDR2 SMNVEV (reference sequence). This CDR3 has 13 amino acids. V was pared by 6 bases and J by 3 bases, with 3 bases of the junction left unmatched. CDR3 in DNA: TGTGCCAGCAGCTTAGCGGGGGACTACGAGCAGTACTTC. It encodes CASSLAGDYEQYF.

The gene calls are TRBV12-3 or TRBV12-4 and TRBJ2-5, with TRBD1 as a possible D gene (6 bases). Trimming removed 4 bases at V and 5 bases at J, with 17 bases between. The CDR3 has 15 residues. CDR3 bases: TGTGCCAGCAGTTCACAGTCAGGGGCGCGGGAGACCCAGTACTTC. Translation: CASSSQSGARETQYF.

This clonotype came up many times. V usage is TRBV7-8 and J usage is TRBJ1-5; D possibly corresponds to TRBD1 (5 bases). Germline V gene lookup returns CDR1 SGHVS and CDR2 FQNEAQ. V was cut by 1 base and J by 2 bases, with 12 bases left in between. This CDR3 is built from 16 residues. Here the CDR3 reads CASSLGWLGGNQPQHF. The CDR3 DNA reads as TGTGCCAGCAGCTTAGGTTGGCTAGGGGGCAATCAGCCCCAGCATTTT. The variable domain in full, with the rest retrieved from reference TRBV7-8 and TRBJ1-5, is GAGVSQSPRYKVAKRGQDVALRCDPISGHVSLFWYQQALGQGPEFLTYFQNEAQLDKSGLPSDRFFAERPEGSVSTLKIQRTQQEDSAVYLCASSLGWLGGNQPQHFGDGTRLSIL.

The rearrangement uses TRBV10-2 and TRBJ2-3; TRBD2 might be the D (6 bases). V was trimmed by 3 bases and J by 5 bases, leaving 15 bases between them. The germline V gene has CDR1 WSHSY and CDR2 SAAADI. CDR3 length: 15 amino acids. The chain's CDR3 is CASSDGAGRGDTQYF. The DNA of the CDR3 is TGCGCCAGCAGTGACGGGGCGGGGCGCGGAGATACGCAGTATTTT.

The chain uses TRBV12-3 or TRBV12-4 and TRBJ2-7; a weak D match, TRBD1 (6 bases). The CDR3 totals 14 residues. Deletions cut 2 bases from V and 7 bases from J, with 15 bases between. CDR3 nucleotide sequence: TGTGCCAGCAGTTTATATCAGGGGACGAGGGAGCAGTACTTC. Translation gives CASSLYQGTREQYF.

V usage is TRBV7-2 and J usage is TRBJ1-2; TRBD1 agrees at 7 bases. Germline values: CDR1 SGHTA, CDR2 FQGNSA. CDR3 size: 13 residues. Trimming cost V 10 bases and J 8 bases; bases outside gene matches: 13. The CDR3 loop is CATPEGGGGGYTF. The CDR3 region has the DNA TGTGCCACCCCAGAAGGGGGCGGGGGCGGCTACACCTTC.

This clonotype was recorded a few times. CDR3 nucleotide sequence: TGTGCCACTATCAAAGGACAGCCTTGGGGCCTGAACACTGAAGCTTTCTTT. Protein: CATIKGQPWGLNTEAFF. The J gene is TRBJ1-1, the V gene TRBV6-2 or TRBV6-3; a possible D gene is TRBD1 (6 bases). Trimming left V 10 bases short and J 0 bases short, with 24 bases between. Germline-derived CDR1 and CDR2 are MNHEY and SVGEGT. CDR3 length equals 17 residues.

The V call is TRBV5-6, the J call TRBJ1-5, with a tentative D call TRBD1 (5 bases). V was cut by 2 bases and J by 3 bases, with 15 bases left in between. Germline V gene sequence: CDR1 SGHDT, CDR2 YYEEEE. CDR3 length: 16 residues. The CDR3 spells CASSFEGGGYNQPQHF. The CDR3 DNA follows: TGTGCCAGCAGCTTCGAAGGCGGGGGGTACAATCAGCCCCAGCATTTT.

In its sample, this clonotype was seen a few times. This sequence joins TRBV20-1 and TRBJ2-5; the match to TRBD2 covers 12 bases. This CDR3 spans 14 amino acids. Germline values: CDR1 DFQATT, CDR2 SNEGSKA (reference sequence). Losses at the gene ends were 6 bases for V and 4 bases for J; bases not matched to a gene: 6. CDR3 DNA sequence: TGCAGTGCCCGGACTAGCGGGACTCGAGAGACCCAGTACTTC. Translating it yields CSARTSGTRETQYF.

The V and J genes are TRBV9 and TRBJ2-1, with 11 bases identical to TRBD1. CDR1 SGDLS and CDR2 YYNGEE come from the germline V gene. V was clipped by 0 bases and J by 7 bases; unmatched bases: 6. This CDR3 is 16 amino acids long. The CDR3 spells CASSVEGTGGGNEQFF. The CDR3 bases are TGTGCCAGCAGCGTAGAGGGGACAGGGGGAGGGAATGAGCAGTTCTTC.

V is TRBV20-1 and J is TRBJ1-5; weak D call: TRBD1 (6 bases). The CDR3 totals 12 residues. CDR1 is DFQATT, CDR2 SNEGSKA, per germline (reference sequence). Trimming cost V 4 bases and J 10 bases, with 14 bases left between them. In DNA, the CDR3 is TGCAGTGCTAACCGGGACATAAGTCCCCAGCATTTT. Its protein product is CSANRDISPQHF.

The chain links TRBV24-1 to TRBJ1-2; perhaps TRBD1 as D (5 bases). CDR3 size: 16 residues. Looked up from germline, CDR1 is KGHDR and CDR2 is SFDVKD. Trimming pared 2 bases from V and 0 bases from J, leaving 12 bases between. CDR3 sequence reads: CATSDSTDSANYGYTF. In nucleotides, the CDR3 is TGTGCCACCAGTGATTCGACAGACTCCGCTAACTATGGCTACACCTTC.

The V gene is TRBV7-2, the J gene TRBJ2-7; 12 bases are a match to TRBD2. The germline CDR1 and CDR2 sequences are SGHTA and FQGNSA. This CDR3 has 16 residues. J was trimmed by 2 bases and V by 4 bases; bases with no gene match: 6. For the CDR3, the DNA is TGTGCCAGCAGCTACACCGGGACTAGCGGGCCCTACGAGCAGTACTTC. Residues: CASSYTGTSGPYEQYF.

The chain uses TRBV20-1 and TRBJ2-7; 7 bases align to TRBD2. CDR1 and CDR2 from the germline V gene are DFQATT and SNEGSKA (reference sequence). Trimming took 3 bases from V and 1 from J; bases not matched to a gene: 18. The CDR3 is 18 amino acids. CDR3 protein: CSASGLEFVGGFSYEQYF. Here the CDR3 DNA reads TGCAGTGCTAGTGGGTTAGAGTTCGTGGGAGGGTTTTCCTACGAGCAGTACTTC.

The V and J genes are TRBV19 and TRBJ1-2; D is unclear. Germline assignment: CDR1 LNHDA and CDR2 SQIVND (reference sequence). The CDR3 length is 15 residues. Trimming took 3 bases from V and 0 from J, leaving 11 bases between them. The CDR3 loop is CASSISGGANYGYTF. The CDR3 DNA sequence: TGTGCCAGTAGTATCTCCGGTGGGGCTAACTATGGCTACACCTTC.

This clonotype was seen a few times. The chain joins TRBV20-1 to TRBJ1-5; D remains unclear. Trimming pared 1 base from V and 2 bases from J, leaving 9 bases between. Germline V lookup: CDR1 DFQATT, CDR2 SNEGSKA (reference sequence). This CDR3 comprises 14 residues. CDR3 DNA: TGCAGTGCTAGAGGACCTTCGGGCAATCAGCCCCAGCATTTT. Protein: CSARGPSGNQPQHF.

V and J are TRBV21-1 and TRBJ2-5; the DNA was not used to check the table's D call, TRBD1. TRBV21-1 is assigned pseudogene status. The CDR3 contains 17 residues. CDR3 protein: CASSTRSGRGGKETQYF. CDR3 DNA sequence: TGTGCCAGCAGCACGAGATCAGGGAGAGGGGGCAAAGAGACCCAGTACTTC.

In its sample, this clonotype was seen a few times. The chain's CDR3 is CATSAARLGHGELFF. CDR3 bases: TGTGCCACCAGTGCCGCTCGACTAGGGCACGGGGAGCTGTTTTTT. The chain joins TRBV24-1 to TRBJ2-2; TRBD2 might be the D (6 bases). The CDR3 is 15 residues long. V was pared by 5 bases and J by 7 bases, with 16 bases between. The germline gives CDR1 KGHDR, CDR2 SFDVKD.